This T cell receptor beta chain was retrieved from a study of blood T cell repertoires in COVID-19. Study background: Acute-phase and convalescent COVID-19 samples originated in the United States, Italy and Spain. In each case, the material was cDNA or gDNA derived from T cells, B-cell-depleted T cells, or PBMCs.

In the original workflow: It was from reference gene primer amplification that nucleated cell counts were estimated. Sequenced by immunoSEQ multiplex PCR; TCRdb stores in-frame clones only, minus some. V and J calls and clone size are given by that table; D and trimming were obtained from the DNA. The table records roughly 90,000 clones, approximately 87% of them present only once. The CDR3 extends over 15 amino acids. Germline V CDR1 and CDR2: SGHDT, YYEEEE. J was trimmed by 4 bases and V by 3 bases; bases with no gene match: 6. Input material: peripheral blood. The sequence derives from a human donor in a cohort sampled during active COVID-19. This chain joins TRBV5-6 and TRBJ1-1; 10 nucleotides match TRBD1. The CDR3 DNA reads TGTGCCAGCAGCTGGGACAGGGGAGAGGTCACTGAAGCTTTCTTT. Protein sequence: CASSWDRGEVTEAFF.